These T cell receptor beta chains were read from a single sample in a study of cytotoxic CD8 clonotypes in ibrutinib-treated CLL. The table came from immunoSEQ multiplex PCR; TCRdb's copy has only in-frame clones and leaves some out. The table has around 330,000 clones, 67% seen once. Sample: PBMCs, taken after 36 months of ibrutinib treatment. These receptors all stem from a human donor with chronic lymphocytic leukemia. Both conserved end residues are part of each CDR3. The D gene is left open where the match is weak. Clone sizes are given selectively: once, few, many, or a class where the clone is expanded.

>few|TRBJ2-7|TRBV19|TRBD1
CASSLGTGVYEQYF
TGTGCCAGTAGCCTCGGGACAGGAGTATACGAGCAGTACTTC
>few|TRBJ1-2|TRBV7-9|.
CASSLERINYGYTF
TGTGCCAGCAGTCTCGAACGGATAAACTATGGCTACACCTTC
>.|TRBJ2-7|TRBV27|.
CASRAIIGTLGDEQYF
TGTGCCAGCAGAGCAATCATCGGGACCCTGGGGGACGAGCAGTACTTC
>.|TRBJ2-1|TRBV5-1|.
CASSLGGYEQFF
TGCGCCAGCAGCTTGGGTGGATATGAGCAGTTCTTC
>few|TRBJ1-5|TRBV28|.
CASSWTEISRQPQHF
TGTGCCAGCAGTTGGACAGAGATATCTAGACAGCCCCAGCATTTT
>.|TRBJ2-3|TRBV18|.
CASSPSAMGADTQYF
TGTGCCAGCTCACCATCTGCGATGGGCGCAGATACGCAGTATTTT
>few|TRBJ2-7|TRBV5-8|.
CASRLPGGPYEQYF
TGTGCCAGCAGATTACCGGGGGGCCCCTACGAGCAGTACTTC
>.|TRBJ2-7|TRBV9|.
CASSVGYEQYF
TGTGCCAGCAGCGTGGGCTACGAGCAGTACTTC
>few|TRBJ2-7|TRBV7-9|.
CASSLDGQSYEQYF
TGTGCCAGCAGCTTAGACGGGCAGTCCTACGAGCAGTACTTC
>few|TRBJ1-3|TRBV7-9|.
CASSLATTFSGNTIYF
TGTGCCAGCAGCTTAGCTACAACATTCTCTGGAAACACCATATATTTT
>few|TRBJ2-7|TRBV28|.
CASSLIWDIEQYF
TGTGCCAGCAGTTTAATCTGGGACATCGAGCAGTACTTC
>.|TRBJ2-5|TRBV29-1|TRBD1
CSVEDRGTGWQETQYF
TGCAGCGTTGAAGATCGGGGGACAGGGTGGCAAGAGACCCAGTACTTC
>.|TRBJ2-1|TRBV29-1|TRBD1
CSADPGQGVSYNEQFF
TGCAGCGCAGATCCGGGACAGGGAGTTTCCTACAATGAGCAGTTCTTC
>.|TRBJ2-7|TRBV21-1|.
CASSKVPGYYEQYF
TGTGCCAGCAGCAAAGTTCCAGGGTACTACGAGCAGTACTTC
>.|TRBJ1-5|TRBV4-1|.
CASSQERGNQPQHF
TGCGCCAGCAGCCAAGAAAGGGGGAATCAGCCCCAGCATTTT
>.|TRBJ1-1|TRBV6-6|TRBD1
CASSHVTGDLNTEAFF
TGTGCCAGCAGCCACGTTACAGGGGATTTGAACACTGAAGCTTTCTTT
>.|TRBJ1-2|TRBV10-3|.
CAIGADGYTF
TGTGCCATCGGGGCGGATGGCTACACCTTC
>.|TRBJ1-1|TRBV13|.
CASSLQGGTEAFF
TGTGCCAGCAGCTTACAGGGAGGCACTGAAGCTTTCTTT
>.|TRBJ2-7|TRBV20-1|.
CSAPTTFEQYF
TGCAGTGCCCCGACTACTTTCGAGCAGTACTTC
>.|TRBJ2-3|TRBV4-3|.
CASSQEVRATDTQYF
TGCGCCAGCAGCCAAGAAGTCAGGGCCACAGATACGCAGTATTTT
>.|TRBJ2-5|TRBV7-9|.
CASSFHRITSSEETQYF
TGTGCCAGCAGCTTTCATCGGATTACGAGTAGCGAAGAGACCCAGTACTTC
>.|TRBJ1-3|TRBV7-3|TRBD1
CASSLGTDSGNTIYF
TGTGCCAGCAGTCTTGGGACAGACTCTGGAAACACCATATATTTT
>.|TRBJ2-7|TRBV29-1|TRBD2
CSVLGLAGGVSYEQYF
TGCAGCGTGCTGGGACTAGCGGGGGGGGTCTCCTACGAGCAGTACTTC
>.|TRBJ2-1|TRBV7-6|.
CASSLERGTGETGYNEQFF
TGTGCCAGCAGCTTAGAGAGGGGGACCGGGGAGACGGGATACAATGAGCAGTTCTTC
>.|TRBJ2-7|TRBV27|.
CASKPHTGYEQYF
TGTGCCAGCAAACCACACACGGGCTACGAGCAGTACTTC
>.|TRBJ1-4|TRBV19|.
CASSMPLGAANEKLFF
TGTGCCAGTAGTATGCCATTGGGGGCTGCTAATGAAAAACTGTTTTTT